This T cell receptor (beta chain) was recovered during a study of chemoradiotherapy in HPV16-positive cancers. Looked up from germline, CDR1 is SGHRS and CDR2 is YFSETQ. V lost 7 bases, J lost 3 bases, and 7 bases stayed unmatched. CDR3 length: 14 residues. Method: immunoSEQ multiplex PCR; TCRdb's copy keeps in-frame clones and lacks some. The profile shows 15,000 or so clones, 55% to 75% of them singletons. This clone was seen more than once but under ten times. The genes are TRBV5-1 and TRBJ1-2, with TRBD1 identical over 9 bases. Source: tumor tissue, taken from a patient who underwent chemoradiotherapy. This receptor was obtained from a human donor with HPV-associated anogenital cancer. The CDR3 region is CASSGTGKDYGYTF. CDR3 DNA sequence: TGCGCCAGCTCCGGGACAGGGAAGGACTATGGCTACACCTTC.